The 30 T cell receptor beta chains given below trace back to one sample, sequenced in a study of cytomegalovirus exposure and HLA in healthy donors. A multiplex PCR was run with 60 Vbeta primers and 13 Jbeta primers. The method was immunoSEQ multiplex PCR; TCRdb's version includes in-frame clones alone and lacks a portion of them. The sample gives fewer than 130,000 clones, roughly 78% of which show up once; 2.5% to 3.5% is in the top ten. Sequenced sample: PBMCs. The receptor source for this set is a woman aged 40 to 50 in good health and CMV-seronegative.

This sequence joins TRBV28 and TRBJ1-4; D is perhaps TRBD1 (5 bases). CDR1 and CDR2 from the germline V gene are MDHEN and SYDVKM. The CDR3 is 15 amino acids. The ends were cut back, 3 bases at V and 5 bases at J, with 13 bases in the middle. CDR3 bases: TGTGCCAGCAGTTTGAGAGGGACTCAAAATGAAAAACTGTTTTTT. Translation: CASSLRGTQNEKLFF.

The V and J genes are TRBV7-9 and TRBJ1-1, with unresolved D. Germline V gives CDR1 SEHNR, CDR2 FQNEAQ (reference sequence). V dropped 5 bases and J dropped 11 bases, with 9 bases sitting between them. The CDR3 loop spans 10 amino acids. The chain's CDR3 is CASSQSRAFF. For the CDR3, the DNA is TGTGCCAGCAGCCAAAGTCGGGCTTTCTTT.

The J gene is TRBJ2-1, the V gene TRBV18; 7 bases map to TRBD2. CDR3 length: 16 amino acids. Germline-derived CDR1 and CDR2 are KGHSH and LQKENI. Germline trimming cut 3 bases from V and 2 bases from J; bases unmatched to any gene: 7. CDR3 coding DNA: TGTGCCAGCTCACCTCCTCCTAGCGGAACCTACAATGAGCAGTTCTTC. Amino acids: CASSPPPSGTYNEQFF.

The V gene is TRBV11-2, the J gene TRBJ2-7; 9 nucleotides line up with TRBD1. The ends lost 0 bases at V and 2 bases at J; junction bases unmatched: 5. Germline CDR1 is SGHAT and CDR2 is FQNNGV. The CDR3 extends over 16 amino acids. In nucleotides, the CDR3 is TGTGCCAGCAGCTTAGATTCGGGACAGGGCCCCTACGAGCAGTACTTC. Protein: CASSLDSGQGPYEQYF.

The chain's CDR3 is CASSYPGEQFF. CDR3 nucleotides: TGTGCCAGCAGTTACCCGGGGGAGCAGTTCTTC. The chain joins TRBV6-6 to TRBJ2-1; tentative D call: TRBD2 (5 bases). This CDR3 contains 11 residues. Germline V lookup: CDR1 MNHNY, CDR2 SVGAGI (reference sequence). V was trimmed by 2 bases and J by 10 bases, leaving 6 bases between them.

This chain's CDR3 is CASSFGQGAGELFF. In nucleotides, the CDR3 is TGCGCCAGCAGCTTCGGACAGGGGGCCGGGGAGCTGTTTTTT. The chain carries TRBV5-1 and TRBJ2-2; TRBD1 matches 10 bases. V lost 2 bases and J lost 6; bases outside the gene matches: 1. The CDR3 totals 14 residues. Per the germline V gene, CDR1 is SGHRS and CDR2 is YFSETQ. The complete variable domain, with remaining parts taken from reference TRBV5-1 and TRBJ2-2, reads KAGVTQTPRYLIKTRGQQVTLSCSPISGHRSVSWYQQTPGQGLQFLFEYFSETQRNKGNFPGRFSGRQFSNSRSEMNVSTLELGDSALYLCASSFGQGAGELFFGEGSRLTVL.

This clone came up once. The rearrangement uses TRBV19 and TRBJ1-2; D remains ambiguous. Looked up from germline, CDR1 is LNHDA and CDR2 is SQIVND (reference sequence). The CDR3 is made up of 15 amino acids. V lost 6 bases, J lost 1 base, and 15 bases lay in between. Here the CDR3 DNA reads TGTGCCAGTAGATACTCGATACTTGATAACTATGGCTACACCTTC. This gives the protein CASRYSILDNYGYTF.

CDR3 amino acids: CASSRTGFEAFF. The CDR3 DNA follows: TGTGCCAGCAGCAGGACAGGGTTTGAAGCTTTCTTT. V is TRBV6-1 and J is TRBJ1-1; 8 positions agree with TRBD1. The germline CDR1 and CDR2 sequences are MNHNS and SASEGT. This CDR3 is 12 amino acids long. With 6 bases clipped from V and 7 bases from J, the junction kept 4 bases outside the gene matches.

This chain uses TRBV6-5 with TRBJ1-2, with TRBD1 identical over 7 bases. Germline CDR1 reads MNHEY; CDR2 reads SVGAGI. The CDR3 contains 14 residues. Trimming at V came to 7 bases and at J to 2 bases, leaving 7 bases not matched to a gene. CDR3 DNA sequence: TGTGCCAGCACCCCGGGAGGGGGCAACTATGGCTACACCTTC. Protein sequence: CASTPGGGNYGYTF.

The chain employs TRBV5-1 and TRBJ2-7; weak D call: TRBD2 (5 bases). This CDR3 is 13 amino acids long. The germline gives CDR1 SGHRS, CDR2 YFSETQ. Trimming shortened V by 7 bases and J by 0 bases, and 11 bases separated the two germline ends. CDR3 nucleotides: TGCGCCAGCCAAAGCGGAACCTCCTACGAGCAGTACTTC. Protein: CASQSGTSYEQYF.

This clone was found once. This chain joins TRBV15 and TRBJ2-1; 7 positions match TRBD2. CDR3 length equals 17 residues. V lost 0 bases and J lost 7; bases outside the gene matches: 12. Germline-derived CDR1 and CDR2 are LNHNV and YYDKDF (reference sequence). In nucleotides, the CDR3 is TGTGCCACCAGCAGAGATTATTTCGGGAGGATCGGGAATGAGCAGTTCTTC. Its protein product is CATSRDYFGRIGNEQFF.

This clone was seen just once. The CDR3 coding sequence is TGTGCCATCAAGGTACAGGGGAGTAACACTGAAGCTTTCTTT. This encodes CAIKVQGSNTEAFF. This chain links TRBV10-3 with TRBJ1-1; the match to TRBD1 covers 7 bases. J gave up 2 bases and V 7 bases, and 7 bases lay outside the gene matches. CDR1 ENHRY and CDR2 SYGVKD come from the germline V gene. The CDR3 consists of 14 residues.

This clone has more than one count but fewer than ten. The chain combines TRBV19 with TRBJ1-1; D perhaps matches TRBD1 (5 bases). The CDR3 runs 12 residues. Trimming took 2 bases from V and 8 from J, leaving 9 bases between them. Germline CDR1 LNHDA, CDR2 SQIVND (reference sequence). CDR3 loop: CASSIQGREAFF. Written as DNA, the CDR3 is TGTGCCAGTAGTATACAGGGAAGGGAAGCTTTCTTT. The whole variable domain, remainder taken from reference TRBV19 and TRBJ1-1, is DGGITQSPKYLFRKEGQNVTLSCEQNLNHDAMYWYRQDPGQGLRLIYYSQIVNDFQKGDIAEGYSVSREKKESFPLTVTSAQKNPTAFYLCASSIQGREAFFGQGTRLTVV.

Here the CDR3 DNA reads TGCGCCAGCAGCTTGGGACAGGGGGAGGATGGCTACACCTTC. Its protein product is CASSLGQGEDGYTF. This chain links TRBV5-1 with TRBJ1-2, with 9 bases fitting TRBD1. The CDR3 extends over 14 amino acids. J lost 6 bases, V lost 0 bases, and 3 bases had no gene match. Germline-derived CDR1 and CDR2 are SGHRS and YFSETQ.

This clone is a singleton in its sample. The V call is TRBV6-5, the J call TRBJ1-1; D perhaps matches TRBD1 (6 bases). Trimming stripped 7 bases from V and 3 bases from J, with 18 bases between. CDR1 and CDR2 (germline): MNHEY, SVGAGI. This CDR3 is 15 amino acids long. DNA of the CDR3: TGTGCCAGCACAACTACAGGGAGGGAAGACACTGAAGCTTTCTTT. Translation: CASTTTGREDTEAFF.

The V gene is TRBV29-1, the J gene TRBJ1-2; 7 positions agree with TRBD1. Germline V CDR1 and CDR2: SQVTM, ANQGSEA. The CDR3 is 13 amino acids. V dropped 4 bases and J dropped 0; count of bases not matched to a gene: 2. The CDR3 loop reads CSVVRGPNYGYTF. Written as DNA, the CDR3 is TGCAGCGTTGTAAGGGGGCCTAACTATGGCTACACCTTC.

V gene TRBV20-1 combines with J gene TRBJ1-1; D is uncertain. The CDR3 loop spans 11 amino acids. Germline V lookup: CDR1 DFQATT, CDR2 SNEGSKA (reference sequence). Trimming took 1 base from V and 4 from J, leaving 4 bases between them. This chain's CDR3 is CSARVITEAFF. CDR3 DNA sequence: TGCAGTGCTAGAGTAATCACTGAAGCTTTCTTT.

This clone showed up just once. The chain has TRBV28 and TRBJ1-3; D is uncertain. CDR3 length equals 13 residues. V lost 2 bases and J lost 9, with 11 bases in between. From germline, CDR1 is MDHEN and CDR2 SYDVKM. The DNA of the CDR3 is TGTGCCAGCAGTTTAGTTGGGCAGTCCACCATATATTTT. The encoded protein is CASSLVGQSTIYF.

The table lists this clone with a count of one. The J gene is TRBJ1-1, the V gene TRBV19; 7 bases fit TRBD1. The CDR3 is 14 amino acids. The ends lost 1 base at V and 4 bases at J; junction bases unmatched: 3. Germline lookup yields CDR1 LNHDA and CDR2 SQIVND (reference sequence). CDR3 amino acids: CASSIVPGGTEAFF. The CDR3 DNA reads TGTGCCAGTAGTATAGTCCCAGGGGGCACTGAAGCTTTCTTT.

The chain uses TRBV6-5 and TRBJ2-7, with TRBD2 matching over 8 bases. CDR3 length: 14 residues. Germline V CDR1 and CDR2: MNHEY, SVGAGI. V shed 4 bases and J 7 bases; nucleotides not matched to a gene: 9. CDR3 residues: CASSSGGGKREQYF. The CDR3 DNA reads as TGTGCCAGCAGTTCCGGGGGGGGCAAAAGGGAGCAGTACTTC.

This chain connects TRBV6-5 to TRBJ1-4; D is undetermined. There are 14 residues in the CDR3. Germline-derived CDR1 and CDR2 are MNHEY and SVGAGI. V dropped 0 bases and J dropped 5 bases, with 7 bases sitting between them. The CDR3 is CASSYSRGNEKLFF. CDR3 DNA sequence: TGTGCCAGCAGTTACTCGAGAGGGAATGAAAAACTGTTTTTT.

The genes are TRBV5-5 and TRBJ1-1; 8 nucleotides agree with TRBD1. The CDR3 covers 15 residues. V lost 4 bases, J lost 1 base, and 6 bases stayed unmatched. The germline V gene encodes CDR1 SGHKS and CDR2 YYEKEE (reference sequence). DNA of the CDR3: TGTGCCAGCAGCAGCGGACAGGGATCGAACACTGAAGCTTTCTTT. It yields the protein CASSSGQGSNTEAFF. Combining the CDR3 with reference TRBV5-5 and TRBJ1-1 gives the whole variable domain DAGVTQSPTHLIKTRGQQVTLRCSPISGHKSVSWYQQVLGQGPQFIFQYYEKEERGRGNFPDRFSARQFPNYSSELNVNALLLGDSALYLCASSSGQGSNTEAFFGQGTRLTVV.

This clone was counted a single time. The chain employs TRBV30 and TRBJ2-3; 9 bases align to TRBD2. The V gene's germline CDR1 is GTSNPN and CDR2 SVGIG (reference sequence). Losses at the gene ends were 2 bases for V and 5 bases for J; bases not matched to a gene: 5. CDR3 length: 14 residues. The CDR3 region is CAWSQGLAIDTQYF. CDR3 nucleotides: TGTGCCTGGAGTCAGGGACTAGCTATAGATACGCAGTATTTT.

This clone has just a few counts. The chain couples TRBV28 to TRBJ2-1; 7 bases align to TRBD1. Germline V gene lookup returns CDR1 MDHEN and CDR2 SYDVKM. Trimming at V came to 6 bases and at J to 9 bases, leaving 17 bases not matched to a gene. The length of the CDR3 is 16 residues. CDR3 in DNA: TGTGCCAGCAGCTTTCCAGGGGGTCGTCCCGCCGGTGAGCAGTTCTTC. It translates to CASSFPGGRPAGEQFF.

The V call is TRBV11-2, the J call TRBJ2-6; 12 positions agree with TRBD1. CDR3 length: 18 residues. Looked up from germline, CDR1 is SGHAT and CDR2 is FQNNGV. Germline trimming cut 5 bases from V and 5 bases from J; bases unmatched to any gene: 10. This CDR3 is CASSLRGDRGRRANVLTF. The CDR3 coding sequence is TGTGCCAGCAGCCTCCGTGGGGACAGGGGGCGGAGGGCCAACGTCCTGACTTTC.

The chain couples TRBV18 to TRBJ2-7; 8 bases line up with TRBD1. V dropped 6 bases and J dropped 2; count of bases not matched to a gene: 6. Per the germline V gene, CDR1 is KGHSH and CDR2 is LQKENI. The CDR3 spans 14 residues. CDR3 loop: CASSKGQGTYEQYF. CDR3 DNA sequence: TGTGCCAGCTCTAAAGGACAGGGCACCTACGAGCAGTACTTC.

The chain combines TRBV4-1 with TRBJ1-6; possible D gene TRBD1, 5 bases. The CDR3 length is 15 residues. V was pared by 4 bases and J by 3 bases, with 10 bases between. The germline V gene has CDR1 MGHRA and CDR2 YSYEKL. CDR3 coding DNA: TGCGCCAGCAGCCTAGGGGTTGACTATAATTCACCCCTCCACTTT. Translating gives CASSLGVDYNSPLHF.

In this sample, this clone turned up a few times. V usage is TRBV28 and J usage is TRBJ1-2; 7 bases fit TRBD1. The CDR3 is made up of 13 amino acids. Trimming cost V 5 bases and J 6 bases; bases outside gene matches: 6. Per germline, CDR1 MDHEN and CDR2 SYDVKM. CDR3 in amino acids: CASSDKGGNGYTF. The CDR3 DNA is TGTGCCAGCAGTGATAAAGGGGGCAATGGCTACACCTTC.

The sample holds a few counts of this clone. The chain is built from TRBV5-5 and TRBJ1-2; 7 bases agree with TRBD1. J was trimmed by 0 bases and V by 0 bases; bases with no gene match: 5. This CDR3 is 16 amino acids long. The germline V gene encodes CDR1 SGHKS and CDR2 YYEKEE (reference sequence). The CDR3 loop reads CASSLEGGHANYGYTF. The CDR3 DNA sequence: TGTGCCAGCAGCTTGGAAGGGGGCCACGCTAACTATGGCTACACCTTC. Together with reference TRBV5-5 and TRBJ1-2, the CDR3 gives the full variable domain: DAGVTQSPTHLIKTRGQQVTLRCSPISGHKSVSWYQQVLGQGPQFIFQYYEKEERGRGNFPDRFSARQFPNYSSELNVNALLLGDSALYLCASSLEGGHANYGYTFGSGTRLTVV.

The CDR3 is CAWSAGYIGQGGTDTQYF. In nucleotides, the CDR3 is TGTGCCTGGAGTGCAGGATATATTGGACAGGGTGGCACAGATACGCAGTATTTT. The chain couples TRBV30 to TRBJ2-3, with TRBD1 matching 8 bases. Trimming removed 1 base from V and 1 base from J; junction bases left unmatched: 13. The germline CDR1 and CDR2 sequences are GTSNPN and SVGIG (reference sequence). The CDR3 covers 18 residues.